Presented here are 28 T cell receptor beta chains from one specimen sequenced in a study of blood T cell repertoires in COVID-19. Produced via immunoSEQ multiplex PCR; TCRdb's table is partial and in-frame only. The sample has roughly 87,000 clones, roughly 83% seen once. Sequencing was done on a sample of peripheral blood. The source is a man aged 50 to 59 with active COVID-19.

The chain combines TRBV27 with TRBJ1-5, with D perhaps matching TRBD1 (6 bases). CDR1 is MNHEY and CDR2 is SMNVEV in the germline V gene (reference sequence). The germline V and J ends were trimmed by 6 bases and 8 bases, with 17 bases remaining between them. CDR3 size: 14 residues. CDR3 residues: CASRDGDIAKPQHF. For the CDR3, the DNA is TGTGCCAGCAGAGACGGGGACATTGCCAAGCCCCAGCATTTT.

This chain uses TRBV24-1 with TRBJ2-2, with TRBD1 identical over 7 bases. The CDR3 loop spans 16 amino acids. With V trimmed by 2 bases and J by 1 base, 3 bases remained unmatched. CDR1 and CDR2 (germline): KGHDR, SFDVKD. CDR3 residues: CATSDWTGLNTGELFF. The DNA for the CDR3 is TGTGCCACCAGTGATTGGACAGGCTTGAACACCGGGGAGCTGTTTTTT.

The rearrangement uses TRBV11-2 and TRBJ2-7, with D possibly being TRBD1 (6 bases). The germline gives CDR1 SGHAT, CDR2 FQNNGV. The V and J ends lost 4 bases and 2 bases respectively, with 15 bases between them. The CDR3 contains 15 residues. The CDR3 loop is CASSYTQGPAYEQYF. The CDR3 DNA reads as TGTGCCAGCAGCTATACACAGGGTCCGGCCTACGAGCAGTACTTC.

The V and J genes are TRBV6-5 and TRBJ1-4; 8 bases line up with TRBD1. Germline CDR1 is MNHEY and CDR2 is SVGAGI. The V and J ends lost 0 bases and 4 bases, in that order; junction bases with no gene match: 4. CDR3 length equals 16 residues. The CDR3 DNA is TGTGCCAGCAGTTACTCGGGACAGGCTTTTAATGAAAAACTGTTTTTT. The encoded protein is CASSYSGQAFNEKLFF.

The DNA for the CDR3 is TGTGCCAGCAGCTTTGTGTTGGGGGCGGGAGAGACCCAGTACTTC. Its translation: CASSFVLGAGETQYF. This rearrangement joins TRBV7-2 to TRBJ2-5; a weak D match, TRBD1 (6 bases). The CDR3 runs to 15 residues. V was cut by 3 bases and J by 4 bases, with 15 bases left in between. Germline values: CDR1 SGHTA, CDR2 FQGNSA.

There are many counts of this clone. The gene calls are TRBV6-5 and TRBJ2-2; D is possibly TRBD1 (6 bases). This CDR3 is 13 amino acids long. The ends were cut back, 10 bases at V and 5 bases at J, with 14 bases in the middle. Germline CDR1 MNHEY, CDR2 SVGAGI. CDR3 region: CATCRGRTGELFF. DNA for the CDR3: TGTGCCACTTGCAGGGGTCGAACCGGGGAGCTGTTTTTT.

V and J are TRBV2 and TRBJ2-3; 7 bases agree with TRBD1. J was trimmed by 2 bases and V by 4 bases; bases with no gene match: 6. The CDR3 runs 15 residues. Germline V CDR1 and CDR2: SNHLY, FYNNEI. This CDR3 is CASSGLTGITDTQYF. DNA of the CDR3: TGTGCCAGCAGTGGGCTGACAGGGATCACAGATACGCAGTATTTT.

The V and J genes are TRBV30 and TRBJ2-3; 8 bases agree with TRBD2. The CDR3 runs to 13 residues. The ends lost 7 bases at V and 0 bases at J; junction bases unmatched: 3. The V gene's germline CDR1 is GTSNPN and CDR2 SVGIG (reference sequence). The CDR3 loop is CAFSGTSTDTQYF. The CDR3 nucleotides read TGTGCCTTTAGCGGGACCAGCACAGATACGCAGTATTTT.

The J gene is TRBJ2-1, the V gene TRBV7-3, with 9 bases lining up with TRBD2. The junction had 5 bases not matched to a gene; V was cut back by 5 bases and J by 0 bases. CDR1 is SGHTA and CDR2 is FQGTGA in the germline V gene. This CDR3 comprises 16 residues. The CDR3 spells CASSTKRGASYNEQFF. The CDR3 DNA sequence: TGTGCCAGCAGCACCAAGCGGGGGGCCTCCTACAATGAGCAGTTCTTC.

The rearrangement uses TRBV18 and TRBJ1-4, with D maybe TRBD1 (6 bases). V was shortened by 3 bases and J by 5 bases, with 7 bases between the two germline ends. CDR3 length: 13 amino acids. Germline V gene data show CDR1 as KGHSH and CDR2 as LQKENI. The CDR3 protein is CASSPGTNEKLFF. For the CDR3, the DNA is TGTGCCAGCTCACCCGGGACAAATGAAAAACTGTTTTTT.

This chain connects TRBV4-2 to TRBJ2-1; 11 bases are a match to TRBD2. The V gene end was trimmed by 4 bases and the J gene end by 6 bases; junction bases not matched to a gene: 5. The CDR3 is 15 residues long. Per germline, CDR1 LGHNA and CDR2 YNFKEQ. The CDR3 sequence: CASSPGLAGGNEQFF. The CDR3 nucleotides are TGTGCCAGCAGCCCGGGGCTAGCGGGGGGCAATGAGCAGTTCTTC.

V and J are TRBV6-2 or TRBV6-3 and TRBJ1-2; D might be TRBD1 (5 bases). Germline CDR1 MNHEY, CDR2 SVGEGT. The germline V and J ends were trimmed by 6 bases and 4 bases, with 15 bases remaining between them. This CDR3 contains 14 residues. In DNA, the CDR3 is TGTGCCAGCAGCCCAGGGAGTTTAATCTATGGCTACACCTTC. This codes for CASSPGSLIYGYTF.

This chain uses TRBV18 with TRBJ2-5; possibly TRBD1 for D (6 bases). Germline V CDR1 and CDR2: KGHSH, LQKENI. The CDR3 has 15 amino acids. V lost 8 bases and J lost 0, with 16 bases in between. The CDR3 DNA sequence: TGTGCCAGCGCTAGAACAGGGAATTACCAAGAGACCCAGTACTTC. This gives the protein CASARTGNYQETQYF.

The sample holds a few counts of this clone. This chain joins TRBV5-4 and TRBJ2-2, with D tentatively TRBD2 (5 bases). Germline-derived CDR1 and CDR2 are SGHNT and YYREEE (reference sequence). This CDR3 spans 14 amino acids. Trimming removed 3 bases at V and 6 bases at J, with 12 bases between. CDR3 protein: CASSSPRRAGELFF. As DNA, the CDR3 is TGTGCCAGCAGCTCACCCCGGCGGGCCGGGGAGCTGTTTTTT.

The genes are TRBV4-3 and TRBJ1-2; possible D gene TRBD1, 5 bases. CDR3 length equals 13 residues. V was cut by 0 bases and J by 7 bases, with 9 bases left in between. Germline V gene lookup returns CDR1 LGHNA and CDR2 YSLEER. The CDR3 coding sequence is TGCGCCAGCAGCCAAGACAGGGTGACTGGCTACACCTTC. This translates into CASSQDRVTGYTF.

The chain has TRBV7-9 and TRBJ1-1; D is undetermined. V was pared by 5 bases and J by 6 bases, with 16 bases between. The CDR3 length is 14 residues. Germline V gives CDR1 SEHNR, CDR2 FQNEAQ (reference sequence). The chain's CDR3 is CASSQSMEPSEAFF. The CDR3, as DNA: TGTGCCAGCAGCCAATCAATGGAGCCCTCTGAAGCTTTCTTT.

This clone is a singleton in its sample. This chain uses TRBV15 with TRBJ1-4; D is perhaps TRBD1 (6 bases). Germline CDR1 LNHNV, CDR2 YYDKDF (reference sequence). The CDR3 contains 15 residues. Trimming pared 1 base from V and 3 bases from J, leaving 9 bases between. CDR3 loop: CATSRVQGANEKLFF. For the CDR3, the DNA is TGTGCCACCAGCAGAGTACAGGGAGCTAATGAAAAACTGTTTTTT.

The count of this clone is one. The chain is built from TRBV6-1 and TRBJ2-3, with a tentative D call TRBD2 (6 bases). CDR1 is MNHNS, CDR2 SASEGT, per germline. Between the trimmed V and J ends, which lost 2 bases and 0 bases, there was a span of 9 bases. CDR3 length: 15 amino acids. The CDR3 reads CASSELALSTDTQYF. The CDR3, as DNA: TGTGCCAGCAGTGAACTAGCGCTTAGCACAGATACGCAGTATTTT.

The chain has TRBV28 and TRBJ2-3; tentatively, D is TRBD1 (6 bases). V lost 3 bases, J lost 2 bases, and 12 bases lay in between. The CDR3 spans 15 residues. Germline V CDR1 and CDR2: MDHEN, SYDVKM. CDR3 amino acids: CASSFWTELTDTQYF. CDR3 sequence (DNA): TGTGCCAGCAGTTTCTGGACAGAGCTCACAGATACGCAGTATTTT.

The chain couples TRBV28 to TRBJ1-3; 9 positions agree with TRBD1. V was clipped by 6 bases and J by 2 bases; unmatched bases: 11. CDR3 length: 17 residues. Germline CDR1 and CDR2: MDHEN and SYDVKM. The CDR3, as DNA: TGTGCCAGCAGACAGACGACAGGGGGACGGACTGGAAACACCATATATTTT. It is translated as CASRQTTGGRTGNTIYF. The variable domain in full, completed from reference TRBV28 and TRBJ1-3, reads DVKVTQSSRYLVKRTGEKVFLECVQDMDHENMFWYRQDPGLGLRLIYFSYDVKMKEKGDIPEGYSVSREKKERFSLILESASTNQTSMYLCASRQTTGGRTGNTIYFGEGSWLTVV.

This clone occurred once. CDR3 loop: CASSDRLSGNTIYF. The DNA for the CDR3 is TGTGCCAGCAGCGACAGATTGAGCGGAAACACCATATATTTT. V is TRBV6-2 or TRBV6-3 and J is TRBJ1-3; D is perhaps TRBD1 (5 bases). In germline, CDR1 is MNHEY, CDR2 SVGEGT. V was cut by 6 bases and J by 4 bases, with 13 bases left in between. This CDR3 is 14 amino acids long.

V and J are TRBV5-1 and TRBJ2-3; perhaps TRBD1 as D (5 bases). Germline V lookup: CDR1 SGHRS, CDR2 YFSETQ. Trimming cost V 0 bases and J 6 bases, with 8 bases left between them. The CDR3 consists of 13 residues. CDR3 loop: CASSLGGDDTQYF. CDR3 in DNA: TGCGCCAGCAGCTTGGGGGGCGACGATACGCAGTATTTT.

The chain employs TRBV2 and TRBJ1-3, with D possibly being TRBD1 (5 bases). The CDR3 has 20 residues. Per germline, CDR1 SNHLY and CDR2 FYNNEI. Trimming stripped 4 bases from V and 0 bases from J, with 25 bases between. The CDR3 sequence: CASSAQLGGSPHLSGNTIYF. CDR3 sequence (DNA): TGTGCCAGCAGTGCCCAACTCGGGGGGAGCCCCCATCTCTCTGGAAACACCATATATTTT. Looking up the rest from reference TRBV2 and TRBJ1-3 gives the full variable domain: EPEVTQTPSHQVTQMGQEVILRCVPISNHLYFYWYRQILGQKVEFLVSFYNNEISEKSEIFDDQFSVERPDGSNFTLKIRSTKLEDSAMYFCASSAQLGGSPHLSGNTIYFGEGSWLTVV.

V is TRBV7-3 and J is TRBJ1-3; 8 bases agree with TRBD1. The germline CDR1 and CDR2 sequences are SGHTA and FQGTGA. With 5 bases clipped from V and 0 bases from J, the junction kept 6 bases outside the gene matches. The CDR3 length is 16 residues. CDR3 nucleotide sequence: TGTGCCAGCAGCCTGACAGGGGCCGGCTCTGGAAACACCATATATTTT. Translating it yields CASSLTGAGSGNTIYF. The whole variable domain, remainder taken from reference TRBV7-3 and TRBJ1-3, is GAGVSQTPSNKVTEKGKYVELRCDPISGHTALYWYRQSLGQGPEFLIYFQGTGAADDSGLPNDRFFAVRPEGSVSTLKIQRTERGDSAVYLCASSLTGAGSGNTIYFGEGSWLTVV.

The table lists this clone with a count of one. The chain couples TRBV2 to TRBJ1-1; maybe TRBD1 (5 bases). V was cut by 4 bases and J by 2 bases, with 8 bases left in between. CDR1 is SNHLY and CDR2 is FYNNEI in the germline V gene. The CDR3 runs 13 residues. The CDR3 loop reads CASSVGPNTEAFF. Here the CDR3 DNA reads TGTGCCAGCAGTGTGGGGCCTAACACTGAAGCTTTCTTT.

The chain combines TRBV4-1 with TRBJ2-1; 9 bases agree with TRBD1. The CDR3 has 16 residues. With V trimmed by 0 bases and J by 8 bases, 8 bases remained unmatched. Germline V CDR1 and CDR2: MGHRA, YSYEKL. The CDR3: CASSQEGTGSGDEQFF. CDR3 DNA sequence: TGCGCCAGCAGCCAAGAGGGGACAGGGAGTGGCGATGAGCAGTTCTTC.

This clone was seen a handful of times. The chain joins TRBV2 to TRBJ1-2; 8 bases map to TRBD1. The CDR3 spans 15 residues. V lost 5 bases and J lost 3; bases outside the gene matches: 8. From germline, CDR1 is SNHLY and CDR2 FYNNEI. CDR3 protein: CASSTIGQGDYGYTF. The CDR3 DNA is TGTGCCAGCAGTACAATAGGACAGGGCGACTATGGCTACACCTTC.

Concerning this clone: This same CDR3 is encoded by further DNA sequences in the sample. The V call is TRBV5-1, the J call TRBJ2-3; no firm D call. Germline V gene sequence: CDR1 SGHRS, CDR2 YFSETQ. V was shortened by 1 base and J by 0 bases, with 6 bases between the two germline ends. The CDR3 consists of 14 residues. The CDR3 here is CASSLRGSTDTQYF. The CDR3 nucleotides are TGCGCCAGCAGCTTGAGAGGAAGCACAGATACGCAGTATTTT.